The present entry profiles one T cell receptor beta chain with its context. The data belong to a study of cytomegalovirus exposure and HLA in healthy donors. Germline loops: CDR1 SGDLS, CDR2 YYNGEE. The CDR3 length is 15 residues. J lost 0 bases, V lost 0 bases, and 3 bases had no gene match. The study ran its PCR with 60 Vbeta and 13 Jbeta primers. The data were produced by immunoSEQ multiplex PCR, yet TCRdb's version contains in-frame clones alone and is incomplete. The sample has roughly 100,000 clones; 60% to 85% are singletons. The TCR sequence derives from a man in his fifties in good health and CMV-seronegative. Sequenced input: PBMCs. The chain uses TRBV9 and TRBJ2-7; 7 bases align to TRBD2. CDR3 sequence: CASSVEAGSSYEQYF. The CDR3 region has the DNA TGTGCCAGCAGCGTAGAAGCGGGAAGCTCCTACGAGCAGTACTTC.